A single sample is the source of the 15 T cell receptor beta chains below, sequenced in a study of beta chain features in type 1 diabetes. Findings of the study overall: Within each of all four CD4+ subsets, Type 1 diabetes patients had TCRB CDR3s that were moderately but significantly shorter.

Their target antigens are unknown. Expressed TCRB transcripts were sequenced because the entire RNA isolate underwent reverse transcription. Sequencing used immunoSEQ multiplex PCR; TCRdb keeps in-frame clones, though not all of them. The repertoire includes some 44,000 clones, 66% of them detected once, and more than 2% sits in the top ten. The material sequenced was Tregs from blood. These TCRs come from a young woman with type 1 diabetes.

The V and J genes are TRBV5-1 and TRBJ2-1, with TRBD2 identical over 13 bases. The CDR3 is 21 amino acids. V lost 2 bases, J lost 5 bases, and 19 bases stayed unmatched. Germline V gene sequence: CDR1 SGHRS, CDR2 YFSETQ. DNA for the CDR3: TGCGCCAGCAGCTTCACCGCGACTAGCGGGAGGATAATCTCTGAGAACAATGAGCAGTTCTTC. Translation gives CASSFTATSGRIISENNEQFF. The full variable domain, with the rest looked up from reference TRBV5-1 and TRBJ2-1, is KAGVTQTPRYLIKTRGQQVTLSCSPISGHRSVSWYQQTPGQGLQFLFEYFSETQRNKGNFPGRFSGRQFSNSRSEMNVSTLELGDSALYLCASSFTATSGRIISENNEQFFGPGTRLTVL.

CDR3 sequence: CAISEGTASTDTQYF. DNA for the CDR3: TGTGCCATCAGTGAGGGGACAGCTAGCACAGATACGCAGTATTTT. The chain combines TRBV10-3 with TRBJ2-3; TRBD1 agrees at 7 bases. J was trimmed by 0 bases and V by 2 bases; bases with no gene match: 2. CDR1 is ENHRY, CDR2 SYGVKD, per germline. The CDR3 consists of 15 residues.

This clone was observed once. The gene calls are TRBV9 and TRBJ2-1, with D perhaps matching TRBD2 (7 bases). The germline V and J ends were trimmed by 7 bases and 0 bases, with 11 bases remaining between them. The CDR3 spans 14 residues. Germline loops: CDR1 SGDLS, CDR2 YYNGEE. This CDR3 reads CASGRGNSYNEQFF. The CDR3 DNA sequence: TGTGCCAGCGGGAGGGGGAACTCCTACAATGAGCAGTTCTTC.

Of note for this clone: The junction differs from germline at one of its ends, possibly a read error. The chain combines TRBV11-3 with TRBJ2-1, with 9 nucleotides matching TRBD2. Per the germline V gene, CDR1 is SGHNT and CDR2 is YENEEA. The CDR3 consists of 15 residues. The CDR3 DNA follows: TGTGCCGGCAGCCCAGGACTAGCGCCGGTCTATGAGCAGTTCTTC. This gives the protein CAGSPGLAPVYEQFF.

This sequence joins TRBV7-9 and TRBJ2-3; 7 positions agree with TRBD2. CDR1 is SEHNR, CDR2 FQNEAQ, per germline (reference sequence). The CDR3 consists of 15 residues. The V gene end was trimmed by 1 base and the J gene end by 4 bases; junction bases not matched to a gene: 5. The CDR3 nucleotides are TGTGCCAGCAGCTTAGTCGCGGGAGTCCCAGATACGCAGTATTTT. It encodes CASSLVAGVPDTQYF.

The rearrangement uses TRBV6-1 and TRBJ2-1; D gene uncertain. CDR3 length: 12 amino acids. Trimming stripped 5 bases from V and 10 bases from J, with 12 bases between. Germline lookup yields CDR1 MNHNS and CDR2 SASEGT. In DNA, the CDR3 is TGTGCCAGCAGTTCAGACCCAGGAGAGCAGTTCTTC. This sequence encodes CASSSDPGEQFF.

The chain couples TRBV4-3 to TRBJ1-2, with no clear D. CDR3 length: 14 residues. Per germline, CDR1 LGHNA and CDR2 YSLEER. V gave up 2 bases and J gave up 1 base, with 8 bases separating them. The CDR3 spells CASSQLSDNYGYTF. DNA of the CDR3: TGCGCCAGCAGCCAACTTTCAGATAACTATGGCTACACCTTC.

V gene TRBV28 combines with J gene TRBJ2-6; 7 nucleotides line up with TRBD1. Germline lookup yields CDR1 MDHEN and CDR2 SYDVKM. The CDR3 is 17 amino acids. Germline trimming cut 6 bases from V and 4 bases from J; bases unmatched to any gene: 12. The CDR3 here is CASSRWDSPGGANVLTF. In DNA, the CDR3 is TGTGCCAGCAGCCGTTGGGACAGCCCTGGAGGGGCCAACGTCCTGACTTTC.

The genes are TRBV4-1 and TRBJ1-6, with 11 positions matching TRBD1. With V trimmed by 4 bases and J by 9 bases, 5 bases remained unmatched. The CDR3 loop spans 15 amino acids. The germline V gene has CDR1 MGHRA and CDR2 YSYEKL. CDR3: CASSLPGQGVSPLHF. CDR3 coding DNA: TGCGCCAGCAGCCTCCCGGGACAGGGGGTTTCACCCCTCCACTTT.

The rearrangement joins TRBV6-5 to TRBJ2-5; 7 bases match TRBD1. Germline-derived CDR1 and CDR2 are MNHEY and SVGAGI. The CDR3 sequence is 13 residues long. V shed 7 bases, J shed 1 base, and the junction held 3 bases outside the gene matches. CDR3 sequence (DNA): TGTGCCAGCACTAGGACAGGCCAAGAGACCCAGTACTTC. It specifies CASTRTGQETQYF.

CDR3 DNA: TGTGCCAGCAGCCGTGGGACTAGCGGTGACTACGAGCAGTACTTC. The encoded protein is CASSRGTSGDYEQYF. V is TRBV7-2 and J is TRBJ2-7; TRBD2 matches at 11 bases. J gave up 3 bases and V 5 bases, and 6 bases lay outside the gene matches. The CDR3 has 15 residues. From germline, CDR1 is SGHTA and CDR2 FQGNSA.

V gene TRBV28 combines with J gene TRBJ2-5; 7 nucleotides line up with TRBD2. V lost 3 bases to trimming and J lost 5 bases; unmatched junction nucleotides: 6. The CDR3 totals 14 residues. Per germline, CDR1 MDHEN and CDR2 SYDVKM. For the CDR3, the DNA is TGTGCCAGCAGTTTTCCCGGGGGGAGGGAGACCCAGTACTTC. This translates into CASSFPGGRETQYF.

This rearrangement joins TRBV4-3 to TRBJ1-3; D is perhaps TRBD1 (6 bases). Germline V CDR1 and CDR2: LGHNA, YSLEER. The CDR3 consists of 19 residues. Between the trimmed V and J ends, which lost 0 bases and 0 bases, there was a span of 18 bases. CDR3 nucleotide sequence: TGCGCCAGCAGCCAAGATAGGAAGTTGGGGGCTCTCTCTGGAAACACCATATATTTT. It encodes CASSQDRKLGALSGNTIYF.

The chain links TRBV2 to TRBJ1-4; the D is unclear. CDR3 length equals 16 residues. The V gene's germline CDR1 is SNHLY and CDR2 FYNNEI. Deletions cut 7 bases from V and 1 base from J, with 16 bases between. The CDR3 nucleotides read TGTGCCAGCAAGAGCTTAGGTGGCGGAACTAATGAAAAACTGTTTTTT. Protein product: CASKSLGGGTNEKLFF.

The V call is TRBV11-1, the J call TRBJ2-5, with 8 bases identical to TRBD2. V was pared by 5 bases and J by 5 bases, with 10 bases of the junction left unmatched. CDR1 is SGHAT and CDR2 is FQDESV in the germline V gene (reference sequence). CDR3 length: 15 amino acids. The CDR3 DNA reads TGTGCCAGCAGCAAGGCTAGCGGGCCCTGGGAGACCCAGTACTTC. Translating gives CASSKASGPWETQYF. Full variable domain (remainder filled in from reference TRBV11-1 and TRBJ2-5): EAEVAQSPRYKITEKSQAVAFWCDPISGHATLYWYRQILGQGPELLVQFQDESVVDDSQLPKDRFSAERLKGVDSTLKIQPAELGDSAMYLCASSKASGPWETQYFGPGTRLLVL.